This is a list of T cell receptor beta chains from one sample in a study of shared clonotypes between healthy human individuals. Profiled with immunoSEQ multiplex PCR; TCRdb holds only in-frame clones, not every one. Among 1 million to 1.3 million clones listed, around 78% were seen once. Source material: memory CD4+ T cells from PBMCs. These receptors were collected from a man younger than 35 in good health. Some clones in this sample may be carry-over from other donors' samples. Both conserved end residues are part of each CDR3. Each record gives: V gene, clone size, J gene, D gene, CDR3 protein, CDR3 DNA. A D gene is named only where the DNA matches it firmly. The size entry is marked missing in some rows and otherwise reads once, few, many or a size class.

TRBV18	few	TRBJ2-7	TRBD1	CASSQGDRGLYQYF	TGTGCCAGCTCCCAGGGGGACAGAGGGCTATACCAGTACTTC
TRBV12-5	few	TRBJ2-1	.	CASSSWGVVNEQFF	TGTGCTAGTTCAAGTTGGGGCGTTGTCAATGAGCAGTTCTTC
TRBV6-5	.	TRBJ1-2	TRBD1	CASREGQGGNYGYTF	TGTGCCAGCAGAGAGGGACAGGGGGGGAACTATGGCTACACCTTC
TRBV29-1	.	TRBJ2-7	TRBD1	CSVAPGQGSYEQYF	TGCAGCGTGGCGCCGGGACAGGGGTCCTACGAGCAGTACTTC
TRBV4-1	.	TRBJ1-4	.	CASSQAELDEKLFF	TGCGCCAGCAGCCAAGCCGAGCTAGATGAAAAACTGTTTTTT
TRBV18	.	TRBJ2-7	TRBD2	CASSPTSGNRNEQYF	TGTGCCAGCTCCCCTACTAGCGGGAATAGGAACGAGCAGTACTTC
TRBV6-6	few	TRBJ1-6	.	CASSPQGGRDSPLHF	TGTGCCAGCTCACCCCAGGGAGGGAGGGATTCACCCCTCCACTTT
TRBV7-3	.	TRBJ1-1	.	CASPTEMNTEAFF	TGTGCCAGCCCGACAGAGATGAACACTGAAGCTTTCTTT
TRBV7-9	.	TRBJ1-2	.	CASSLGLSGVNYGYTF	TGTGCCAGCAGCTTAGGACTCTCAGGAGTTAACTATGGCTACACCTTC
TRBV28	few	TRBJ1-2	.	CASSFLQEGFGGQGYGYTF	TGTGCCAGCAGTTTTCTCCAAGAGGGGTTCGGTGGGCAGGGCTATGGCTACACCTTC
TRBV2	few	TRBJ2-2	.	CASSREGTGELFF	TGTGCCAGCAGTCGAGAGGGCACCGGGGAGCTGTTTTTT
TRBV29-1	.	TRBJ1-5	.	CSVESENQPQHF	TGCAGCGTTGAATCTGAAAATCAGCCCCAGCATTTT
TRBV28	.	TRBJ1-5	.	CASSSPGQPHQPQHF	TGTGCCAGCAGTTCCCCGGGCCAGCCGCATCAGCCCCAGCATTTT
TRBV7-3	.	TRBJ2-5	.	CASSLSYQETQYF	TGTGCCAGCAGCTTGTCCTACCAAGAGACCCAGTACTTC
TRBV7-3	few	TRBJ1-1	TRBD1	CASSSGQLNTEAFF	TGTGCCAGCAGCTCGGGACAGCTGAACACTGAAGCTTTCTTT
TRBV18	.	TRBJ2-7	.	CASSGSYEQYF	TGTGCCAGCTCGGGCTCCTACGAGCAGTACTTC
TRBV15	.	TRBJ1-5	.	CATSHGRSNQPQHF	TGTGCCACCAGCCACGGAAGAAGCAATCAGCCCCAGCATTTT
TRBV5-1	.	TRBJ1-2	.	CASSFDRTDGYTF	TGCGCCAGCAGTTTTGACAGGACCGATGGCTACACCTTC
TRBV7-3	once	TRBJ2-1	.	CASSSSPGNEQFF	TGTGCCAGCAGCAGCTCACCCGGCAATGAGCAGTTCTTC
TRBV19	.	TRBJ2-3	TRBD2	CASHLGRNTDTQYF	TGTGCCAGTCACCTCGGGAGGAACACAGATACGCAGTATTTT
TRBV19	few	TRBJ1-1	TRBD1	CASSRQGLRTEAFF	TGTGCCAGTAGTAGACAGGGGTTGAGGACTGAAGCTTTCTTT
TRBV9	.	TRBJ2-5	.	CASSVATPGGGQETQYF	TGTGCCAGCAGCGTAGCTACCCCGGGTGGGGGCCAAGAGACCCAGTACTTC
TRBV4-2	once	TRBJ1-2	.	CASSQGGRGNYGYTF	TGTGCCAGCAGCCAGGGGGGACGGGGAAACTATGGCTACACCTTC
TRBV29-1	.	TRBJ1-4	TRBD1	CSVWDRADEKLFF	TGCAGCGTTTGGGACAGGGCAGATGAAAAACTGTTTTTT
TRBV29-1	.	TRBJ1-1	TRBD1	CSAGTANEAFF	TGCAGCGCCGGGACAGCCAATGAAGCTTTCTTT
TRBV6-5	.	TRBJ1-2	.	CASSSNHGYTF	TGTGCCAGCAGTTCAAACCATGGCTACACCTTC
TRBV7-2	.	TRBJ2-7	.	CASSSGLYSYEQYF	TGTGCCAGCAGCTCCGGACTATACTCCTACGAGCAGTACTTC
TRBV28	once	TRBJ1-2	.	CASTIRGYTGYTF	TGTGCCAGCACTATAAGGGGGTATACTGGCTACACCTTC
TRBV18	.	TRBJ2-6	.	CASSPPATSPGANALTF	TGTGCCAGCTCACCACCGGCGACATCCCCTGGGGCCAACGCCCTGACTTTC
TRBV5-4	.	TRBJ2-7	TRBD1	CASSPDRGLYEQYF	TGTGCCAGCAGCCCGGACAGGGGGCTATACGAGCAGTACTTC
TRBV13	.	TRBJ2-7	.	CASSLNGRQAYEQYF	TGTGCCAGCAGCTTAAATGGACGGCAAGCCTACGAGCAGTACTTC
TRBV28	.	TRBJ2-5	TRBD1	CASLQGGETQYF	TGTGCCAGCTTACAGGGGGGAGAGACCCAGTACTTC
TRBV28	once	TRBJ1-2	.	CASSFLGGRGGYTF	TGTGCCAGCAGTTTTCTGGGGGGAAGGGGTGGCTACACCTTC
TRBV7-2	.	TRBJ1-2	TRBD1	CASSSKPGQGPYGYTF	TGTGCCAGCAGTTCAAAACCGGGACAGGGTCCCTATGGCTACACCTTC
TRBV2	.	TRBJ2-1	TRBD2	CASSRLVAGGLAEQFF	TGTGCCAGCAGTCGCTTGGTTGCGGGAGGGCTGGCTGAGCAGTTCTTC
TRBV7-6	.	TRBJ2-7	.	CASGHLGDRAYEQYF	TGTGCCAGCGGCCACTTGGGCGACAGAGCCTACGAGCAGTACTTC
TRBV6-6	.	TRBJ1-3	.	CASSTGPLRSGNTIYF	TGTGCCAGCAGTACTGGACCGCTCCGCTCTGGAAACACCATATATTTT
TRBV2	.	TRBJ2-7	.	CASKGSSATYEQYF	TGTGCCAGCAAGGGTAGTAGCGCTACCTACGAGCAGTACTTC
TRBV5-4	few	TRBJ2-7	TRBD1	CASSFPGTGRYEQYF	TGTGCCAGCAGCTTCCCCGGGACAGGGAGGTATGAGCAGTACTTC
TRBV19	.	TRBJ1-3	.	CATGLIGGPSGNTIYF	TGTGCCACCGGACTCATCGGGGGCCCCTCTGGAAACACCATATATTTT
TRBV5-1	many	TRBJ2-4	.	CASSLGNRRASKNIQYF	TGCGCCAGCAGCTTGGGAAACCGGCGGGCCTCCAAAAACATTCAGTACTTC
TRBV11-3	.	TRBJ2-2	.	CASSPRGVRVGVGELFF	TGTGCCAGCAGCCCCCGTGGCGTCAGGGTGGGCGTCGGGGAGCTGTTTTTT
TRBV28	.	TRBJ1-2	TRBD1	CASSLTGAGGDYGYTF	TGTGCCAGCAGCTTAACGGGGGCAGGGGGCGACTATGGCTACACCTTC
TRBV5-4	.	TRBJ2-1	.	CASSFTSYNEQFF	TGTGCCAGCAGCTTCACCAGTTACAATGAGCAGTTCTTC
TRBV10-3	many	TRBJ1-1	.	CAISESAPEGEAFF	TGTGCCATCAGTGAGTCGGCCCCCGAGGGTGAAGCTTTCTTT
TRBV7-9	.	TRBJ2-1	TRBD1	CASSPRPPGQGILNEQFF	TGTGCCAGCAGCCCTAGGCCACCGGGACAGGGTATTTTGAATGAGCAGTTCTTC
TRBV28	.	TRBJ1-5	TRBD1	CASSLGTGGDQPQHF	TGTGCCAGCAGTTTGGGGACAGGGGGCGATCAGCCCCAGCATTTT